A single sample gave rise to the 17 T cell receptor beta chains below, sequenced in a study of T cell responses to AZD1222 COVID-19 vaccine. Some clones are missing from TCRdb's copy, which holds only in-frame ones; the method was immunoSEQ multiplex PCR. The data show 130,000 or so clones, approximately 91% seen once. Material: peripheral blood, obtained 28 days after the second AZD1222 dose. The source is an adult who received the AZD1222 COVID-19 vaccine.

About this clone itself: The junction differs from germline at one of its ends, possibly a read error. This rearrangement joins TRBV6-5 to TRBJ1-4; the match to TRBD1 covers 7 bases. The CDR3 has 15 residues. Germline V gene lookup returns CDR1 MNHEY and CDR2 SVGAGI. The CDR3 coding sequence is TGTGCCAGCACTTACAGGGGTGCAACTAATGAAAAACTGTTTTTT. This codes for CASTYRGATNEKLFF.

This rearrangement joins TRBV7-8 to TRBJ2-1; D unresolved. In germline, CDR1 is SGHVS, CDR2 FQNEAQ. V was clipped by 5 bases and J by 8 bases, with 10 bases between them. The CDR3 contains 12 residues. CDR3 protein: CASSKSPHEQFF. CDR3 DNA: TGTGCCAGCAGCAAGTCCCCCCATGAGCAGTTCTTC.

Only one count was recorded for this clone. The CDR3 sequence: CASSGGSLAGYNEQFF. DNA of the CDR3: TGTGCCAGCAGTGGGGGTAGTCTAGCGGGCTACAATGAGCAGTTCTTC. The chain recombines TRBV2 with TRBJ2-1; 8 bases line up with TRBD2. CDR3 size: 16 residues. CDR1 SNHLY and CDR2 FYNNEI come from the germline V gene. The V segment lost 4 bases and the J segment 3 bases; nucleotides outside the gene matches: 8.

The chain has TRBV4-1 and TRBJ1-2; D call uncertain. This CDR3 region has 15 residues. The germline V and J ends were trimmed by 2 bases and 5 bases, with 15 bases remaining between them. Germline V CDR1 and CDR2: MGHRA, YSYEKL. The CDR3 is CASSQWVSEVYGYTF. CDR3 nucleotide sequence: TGCGCCAGCAGCCAATGGGTGTCCGAGGTTTATGGCTACACCTTC.

V and J are TRBV3-1 (or the pseudogene TRBV3-2) and TRBJ1-2; TRBD1 matches 8 bases. The J segment lost 2 bases and the V segment lost 3 bases, leaving 5 bases of the junction unmatched. The CDR3 sequence is 15 residues long. Germline assignment: CDR1 LGHDT and CDR2 YNNKEL (reference sequence). This CDR3 reads CASSHTGGGNYGYTF. The CDR3 nucleotides read TGTGCCAGCAGCCATACAGGGGGAGGCAACTATGGCTACACCTTC.

J is TRBJ2-2 and V is TRBV24-1; maybe TRBD2 (6 bases). V was shortened by 4 bases and J by 3 bases, with 17 bases between the two germline ends. The CDR3 is made up of 17 amino acids. Germline loops: CDR1 KGHDR, CDR2 SFDVKD. The CDR3 sequence: CATSDSRDPRDTGELFF. As DNA, the CDR3 is TGTGCCACCAGTGACTCGCGGGACCCTCGAGACACCGGGGAGCTGTTTTTT.

The CDR3 loop is CASSLFSSYEQYF. The CDR3 DNA follows: TGTGCCAGCAGCTTATTTAGCTCCTACGAGCAGTACTTC. V is TRBV7-2 and J is TRBJ2-7; unclear D gene. Trimming shortened V by 2 bases and J by 0 bases, and 5 bases separated the two germline ends. The CDR3 is made up of 13 amino acids. The germline V gene has CDR1 SGHTA and CDR2 FQGNSA.

This rearrangement joins TRBV2 to TRBJ1-1; the D is unclear. Trimming cost V 4 bases and J 1 base, with 10 bases left between them. Germline CDR1 is SNHLY and CDR2 is FYNNEI. CDR3 length: 14 amino acids. The CDR3 coding sequence is TGTGCCAGCAGTGGGACTTTTAAGAACACTGAAGCTTTCTTT. It encodes CASSGTFKNTEAFF.

The rearrangement links TRBV7-9 to TRBJ1-2; D is undetermined. This CDR3 is 13 amino acids long. The germline CDR1 and CDR2 sequences are SEHNR and FQNEAQ (reference sequence). V was trimmed by 5 bases and J by 4 bases, leaving 11 bases between them. CDR3 DNA: TGTGCCAGCAGCCCACCCGTGATCTATGGCTACACCTTC. It is translated as CASSPPVIYGYTF.

The chain recombines TRBV23-1 with TRBJ1-6, with D maybe TRBD1 (5 bases). TRBV23-1 is an ORF for which the function is uncertain. The CDR3 extends over 14 amino acids. The V and J ends lost 0 bases and 9 bases respectively, with 9 bases between them. In DNA form, the CDR3 reads TGCGCCAGCAGTCAATCCATCGGGGCTTCACCCCTCCACTTT. Its protein is CASSQSIGASPLHF.

This clone has just one count. V and J are TRBV2 and TRBJ1-2; D call uncertain. Trimming took off 0 bases at V and 7 bases at J, with 9 bases between the two ends. The CDR3 extends over 13 amino acids. Germline CDR1 and CDR2: SNHLY and FYNNEI. The CDR3 is CASSEAGDSGYTF. The CDR3 DNA reads as TGTGCCAGCAGTGAAGCGGGAGATTCTGGCTACACCTTC.

Turning to this clone: No conserved phenylalanine or tryptophan ends this CDR3, so it is likely a read error. No DNA is shown, since the ends of the CDR3 on it are uncertain; the CDR3 is the one TCRdb lists. The CDR3 sequence is CASSQDLRQVG. The J gene is TRBJ1-1, the V gene TRBV3-1 (or the pseudogene TRBV3-2); TRBD1 was called by the table and not checked on the DNA. With termini counted, the CDR3 has 11 amino acids. Per the germline V gene, CDR1 is LGHDT and CDR2 is YNNKEL (reference sequence).

The chain carries TRBV10-3 and TRBJ2-3, with TRBD1 identical over 10 bases. With 4 bases clipped from V and 1 base from J, the junction kept 8 bases outside the gene matches. CDR1 is ENHRY, CDR2 SYGVKD, per germline. The CDR3 runs 17 residues. The CDR3 region has the DNA TGTGCCATCAGTGCTCGGACAGGGGGAACGGGCACAGATACGCAGTATTTT. This encodes CAISARTGGTGTDTQYF.

This rearrangement joins TRBV4-1 to TRBJ1-3; no reliable D call. The germline V gene encodes CDR1 MGHRA and CDR2 YSYEKL. This CDR3 contains 19 residues. Trimming pared 4 bases from V and 4 bases from J, leaving 26 bases between. CDR3 in DNA: TGCGCCAGCAGCCTCTCTCGGGCGGGAGGCCGACGCGCAGGAAACACCATATATTTT. It translates to CASSLSRAGGRRAGNTIYF.

The CDR3 protein is CASSSVGLAGGNEQFF. For the CDR3, the DNA is TGTGCCAGCAGTTCGGTGGGACTAGCGGGAGGGAATGAGCAGTTCTTC. The chain uses TRBV7-9 and TRBJ2-1; 16 bases fit TRBD2. V dropped 6 bases and J dropped 7; count of bases not matched to a gene: 6. The CDR3 sequence is 16 residues long. The germline V gene encodes CDR1 SEHNR and CDR2 FQNEAQ (reference sequence).

The V and J genes are TRBV9 and TRBJ2-3, with TRBD1 matching over 8 bases. With V trimmed by 0 bases and J by 4 bases, 4 bases remained unmatched. CDR1 is SGDLS and CDR2 is YYNGEE in the germline V gene. There are 15 residues in the CDR3. CDR3 in DNA: TGTGCCAGCAGCGTAGGTGTACAGGGGGCAGATACGCAGTATTTT. It specifies CASSVGVQGADTQYF.

The V call is TRBV5-1, the J call TRBJ1-1; D is perhaps TRBD1 (5 bases). This CDR3 spans 15 amino acids. Germline V CDR1 and CDR2: SGHRS, YFSETQ. The ends were cut back, 2 bases at V and 2 bases at J, with 13 bases in the middle. CDR3 coding DNA: TGCGCCAGCAGCTTTGGCACCGGGGCAAACACTGAAGCTTTCTTT. It codes for CASSFGTGANTEAFF.